Listed here are 4 T cell receptor beta chains from one sample, sequenced in a study of T-cell memory formation after mild COVID-19. TCRdb processed the 5' RACE reads anew with MiXCR; each CDR3 protein has one entry. The profile shows fewer than 95,000 distinct CDR3 sequences, roughly 16% of them singletons. Sequencing used PBMCs or a T cell subset sorted from them (not recorded which). These receptors came from a man aged 18 to 30 who had mild COVID-19 (a few samples of this study predate the infection). Cell type and time point are not known.

This clonotype was seen a handful of times. The chain couples TRBV7-3 to TRBJ2-1, with unresolved D. Germline assignment: CDR1 SGHTA and CDR2 FQGTGA. V lost 0 bases, J lost 6 bases, and 6 bases lay in between. This CDR3 has 13 amino acids. The CDR3 is CASSLTIGNEQFF. In DNA form, the CDR3 reads TGTGCCAGCAGCTTAACCATCGGCAATGAGCAGTTCTTC.

The J gene is TRBJ2-7, the V gene TRBV4-1; D possibly corresponds to TRBD2 (5 bases). The CDR3 covers 15 residues. Trimming cost V 0 bases and J 3 bases, with 12 bases left between them. CDR1 is MGHRA, CDR2 YSYEKL, per germline. The CDR3 nucleotides are TGCGCCAGCAGCCAAGATCGCAGCGGATACTACGAGCAGTACTTC. Protein sequence: CASSQDRSGYYEQYF.

This clonotype has a handful of counts. The chain employs TRBV7-2 and TRBJ1-2; no reliable D call. Between the trimmed V and J ends, which lost 8 bases and 0 bases, there was a span of 4 bases. The CDR3 runs 11 residues. Per the germline V gene, CDR1 is SGHTA and CDR2 is FQGNSA. CDR3 sequence: CASRANYGYTF. DNA of the CDR3: TGTGCCAGCCGAGCTAACTATGGCTACACCTTC.

This rearrangement joins TRBV3-1 to TRBJ2-7; D unclear. CDR1 and CDR2 from the germline V gene are LGHDT and YNNKEL (reference sequence). The CDR3 runs to 14 residues. V lost 4 bases and J lost 2, with 12 bases in between. The CDR3 region is CASSPGQATYEQYF. CDR3 DNA: TGTGCCAGCAGCCCCGGGCAGGCAACCTACGAGCAGTACTTC.